Sequencing of this T cell receptor beta chain was carried out in a study of blood T cell repertoires in COVID-19 (dated by TCRdb to between 2020 and 2021). Looking at the study overall: Collaborator samples came from the United States, Italy and Spain and covered acute and convalescent phases of COVID-19. The prospective study material was composed of cDNA or gDNA derived from T cells, B-cell-depleted T cells, or PBMCs. The dataset comprised deeply sampled blood TCRbeta repertoires from subjects exposed to, actively infected with, or recovered from COVID-19. The repertoires were released in a freely available public database meant as a resource for research on the immune response to SARS-CoV-2. The samples were drawn from two sources: the first 160 participants of the ongoing ImmuneRACE study, and some 1,300 subjects contributed by 6 global collaborators. Nearly every sample came with metadata listing a de-identified subject ID, COVID-19 status, age in years and sex. Where available, HLA class I and class II types were obtained from metadata supplied by the sample provider rather than from assay-based typing.

From the germline V gene, CDR1 is SQVTM and CDR2 is ANQGSEA. V gives up 2 bases and J gives up 3 bases, and the segment between their germline ends measures 20 bases. The CDR3 runs 16 amino acids, cysteine and phenylalanine included. Only the CDR3 DNA is retained, 48 bases long and in frame from the first base. The collaborating institutions used their own protocols to collect whole blood in K2EDTA tubes. For TCRbeta analysis, collaborator samples were shipped as frozen whole blood, as isolated PBMCs, or as DNA extracted from either sample type. Results and caveats for the whole study, not just this receptor: How much clinical and demographic metadata was included differed by source and by participant, and the metadata was provided uncurated.

Concerning this clone itself: Its antigen specificity is not known. Base qualities were left out, and no much larger clone turns up one base away.

TCRbeta CDR3 regions were amplified from genomic DNA using the immunoSEQ Assay, a bias-controlled multiplex PCR. The original methods were these. Nucleated cell counts per sample were estimated from amplification of reference gene primers within the assay. To quantify the absolute abundance of each unique TCRbeta CDR3 rearrangement, sequence reads were collapsed and filtered. For each sample, productive Simpson clonality was calculated as the square root of Simpson's diversity index over productive rearrangements. Imported from immuneACCESS, the table was reduced by TCRdb to in-frame sequences with V and J called. These copies leave out some clones; in studies compared against another copy, an unresolved V gene accounts for under half, and the cause of the remainder is not known. V and J calls and clone size come straight from that table; D and trimming were deduced from the DNA. For this sample there are over 600,000 clones; about nine tenths appear just once. The ten largest make up under 0.3% of the sample.

The sequence joins TRBV29-1 to TRBJ2-7; matching of 5 bases hints at TRBD1 as the D gene. The clonotype comes from a woman younger than 35 with acute or convalescent COVID-19. Sequenced sample: peripheral blood. This receptor has the CDR3 CSVERDRAGKGYEQYF. The sequenced DNA: TGCAGCGTTGAACGTGATCGGGCAGGGAAGGGCTACGAGCAGTACTTC.